This T cell receptor beta chain was sequenced in a study of blood T cell repertoires in COVID-19. Study-level background: Donors in the United States, Italy and Spain gave samples during acute or convalescent COVID-19. T cells, B-cell-depleted T cells, or PBMCs supplied cDNA or gDNA.

How the authors handled the data: Counts of nucleated cells, estimated from reference gene primer amplification, were obtained. Here immunoSEQ multiplex PCR was the method, and the copy in TCRdb shows in-frame clones only, minus some. The V and J calls and clone size come from that table; D and trimming were worked out from the DNA. This sample has about 81,000 clones; 89% occur once, and the top ten carry roughly 12%. Trimming cost V 5 bases and J 0 bases; bases outside gene matches: 20. The CDR3 extends over 20 amino acids. From germline, CDR1 is SGHRS and CDR2 YFSETQ. The TCR comes from a man aged 70 or older with active or convalescent COVID-19. V gene TRBV5-1 combines with J gene TRBJ2-5; TRBD2 matches 9 bases. The sample comprised peripheral blood. The CDR3 loop is CASSFPQAGVAGVDQETQYF. CDR3 nucleotides: TGCGCCAGCAGTTTTCCACAGGCCGGGGTAGCGGGGGTTGACCAAGAGACCCAGTACTTC. Full variable domain (missing parts from reference TRBV5-1 and TRBJ2-5): KAGVTQTPRYLIKTRGQQVTLSCSPISGHRSVSWYQQTPGQGLQFLFEYFSETQRNKGNFPGRFSGRQFSNSRSEMNVSTLELGDSALYLCASSFPQAGVAGVDQETQYFGPGTRLLVL.